The clone carrying this T cell receptor beta chain was observed at least ten times. Its antigen remains unidentified. This entry comes from a study of human T cells and chemical hapten exposure. The CDR3 has 14 residues. Deletions cut 8 bases from V and 1 base from J, with 14 bases between. From germline, CDR1 is ENHRY and CDR2 SYGVKD. Unique molecular identifiers were affixed to discrete cDNA molecules within the library. Source study methods: TCR counts had a median of about 100,000 per sample and spanned about 20,000 to 750,000. TCRdb re-derived calls from the RACE reads in MiXCR, one entry per CDR3 protein. TCRdb, not the authors, supplied the V and J calls. The table lists roughly 38,000 distinct CDR3 sequences, less than 9% of them singletons. General study points: Counts of TCRs expanded at PT1 correlated positively with patch test score.

As to time point: pre-sensitization, week 0. The treatment denotes: therapeutic diphenylcyclopropenone sensitization with weekly scalp DPC. Donation of samples came from alopecia patients who were 18 to 70 years old and suitable for DPC. This chain uses TRBV10-3 with TRBJ1-1; maybe TRBD1 (6 bases). This TCR was recovered from a woman between 50 and 59 years old with alopecia areata. Some clones in this sample may be carry-over from other donors' samples. The sequences come from whole blood, collected in connection with sensitization to the hapten diphenylcyclopropenone (DPC). DNA of the CDR3: TGTGCCATCGCCCTAAAAGGGGGGAACACTGAAGCTTTCTTT. It yields the protein CAIALKGGNTEAFF.